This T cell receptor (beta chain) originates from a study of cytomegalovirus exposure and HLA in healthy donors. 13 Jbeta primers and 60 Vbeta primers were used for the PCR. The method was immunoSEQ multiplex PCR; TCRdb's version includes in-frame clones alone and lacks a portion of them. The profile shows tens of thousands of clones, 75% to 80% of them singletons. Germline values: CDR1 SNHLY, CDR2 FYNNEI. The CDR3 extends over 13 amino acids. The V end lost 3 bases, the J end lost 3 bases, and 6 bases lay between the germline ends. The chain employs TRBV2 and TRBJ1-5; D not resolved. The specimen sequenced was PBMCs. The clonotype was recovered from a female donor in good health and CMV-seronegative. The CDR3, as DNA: TGTGCCAGCAGTGAGAGGGTCAATCAGCCCCAGCATTTT. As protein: CASSERVNQPQHF.